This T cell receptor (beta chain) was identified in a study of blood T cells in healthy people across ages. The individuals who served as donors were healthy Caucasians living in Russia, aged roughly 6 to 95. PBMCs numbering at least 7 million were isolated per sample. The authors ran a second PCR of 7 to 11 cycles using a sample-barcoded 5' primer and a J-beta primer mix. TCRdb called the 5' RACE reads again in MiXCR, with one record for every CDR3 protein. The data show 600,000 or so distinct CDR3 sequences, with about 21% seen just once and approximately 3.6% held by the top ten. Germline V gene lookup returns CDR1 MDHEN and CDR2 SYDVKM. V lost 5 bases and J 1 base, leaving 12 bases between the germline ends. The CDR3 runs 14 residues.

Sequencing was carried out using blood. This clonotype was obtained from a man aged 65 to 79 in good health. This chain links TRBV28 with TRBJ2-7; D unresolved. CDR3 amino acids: CASSLLGLSYEQYF. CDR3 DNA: TGTGCCAGCAGTCTCTTGGGATTGTCCTACGAGCAGTACTTC.